This record looks at one TCR beta chain sequence and its context. This CDR3 contains 15 residues. V was cut by 5 bases and J by 6 bases, with 19 bases left in between. Looked up from germline, CDR1 is LNHDA and CDR2 is SQIVND (reference sequence). This entry comes from a study of T cell changes during pregnancy in multiple sclerosis. The repertoire was sequenced with immunoSEQ multiplex PCR; TCRdb's copy has only in-frame clones and lacks some. The sample records tens of thousands of clones, less than 95% being singletons. This sequence was found in a female donor in good health, enrolled as a control in a pregnancy study. This sequence joins TRBV19 and TRBJ1-1; maybe TRBD1 (5 bases). Specimen: peripheral blood, collected in the first trimester of pregnancy. CDR3: CASSVSPGITPEAFF. DNA of the CDR3: TGTGCCAGTAGTGTGTCCCCAGGGATTACACCTGAAGCTTTCTTT.